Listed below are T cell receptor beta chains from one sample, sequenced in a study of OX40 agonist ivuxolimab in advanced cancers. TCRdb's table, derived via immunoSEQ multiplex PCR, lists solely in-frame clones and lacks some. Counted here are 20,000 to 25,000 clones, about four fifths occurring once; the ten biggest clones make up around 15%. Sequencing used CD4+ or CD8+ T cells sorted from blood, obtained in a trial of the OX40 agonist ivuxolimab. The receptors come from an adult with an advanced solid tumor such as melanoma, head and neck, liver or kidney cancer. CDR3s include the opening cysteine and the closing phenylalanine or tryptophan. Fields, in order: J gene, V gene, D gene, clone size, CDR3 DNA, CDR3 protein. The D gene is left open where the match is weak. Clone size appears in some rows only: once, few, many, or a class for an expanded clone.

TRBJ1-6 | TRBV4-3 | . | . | TGCGCCAGCAGCCAGGCTCCGGAGTCCTATAATTCACCCCTCCACTTT | CASSQAPESYNSPLHF
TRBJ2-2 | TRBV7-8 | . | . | TGTGCCAGCAGCTTTGGTACAGGAAGAAACACCGGGGAGCTGTTTTTT | CASSFGTGRNTGELFF
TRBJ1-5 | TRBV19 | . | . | TGTGCCAAAAGGGGCTGTCAGCCCCAGCATTTT | CAKRGCQPQHF
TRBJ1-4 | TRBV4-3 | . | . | TGCGCCAGCAGCCGACTCAAGGGGGTTAATGAAAAACTGTTTTTT | CASSRLKGVNEKLFF
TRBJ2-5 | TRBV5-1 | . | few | TGCGCCAGCAGCTTGGTGCAGCCGCAAGAGACCCAGTACTTC | CASSLVQPQETQYF
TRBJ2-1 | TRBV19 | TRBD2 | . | TGTGCCAGTAGTATTACGGGGGGGCCCTACAATGAGCAGTTCTTC | CASSITGGPYNEQFF
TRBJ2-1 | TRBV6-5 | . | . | TGTGCCAGCAGGGGCGGCAGGGAGTTCAATGAGCAGTTCTTC | CASRGGREFNEQFF
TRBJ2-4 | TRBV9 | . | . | TGTGCCAGCAGCGTAGGGGCAGAAGATAACATTCAGTACTTC | CASSVGAEDNIQYF
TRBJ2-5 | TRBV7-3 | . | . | TGTGCCAGCAGCCCCCACCCAAGGGGGGAGGCAGAGACCCAGTACTTC | CASSPHPRGEAETQYF
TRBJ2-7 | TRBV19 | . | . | TGTGCCAGTAGCCCTAGCGTACAGACCTACGAGCAGTACTTC | CASSPSVQTYEQYF
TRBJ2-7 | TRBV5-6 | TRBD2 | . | TGTGCCAGCAGCTTCGTAGCGGGAGGGCCCTACGAGCAGTACTTC | CASSFVAGGPYEQYF
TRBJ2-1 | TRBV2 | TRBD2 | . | TGTGCCAGCAGTCTTACTAGCGGGTTAAGCTCCTACAATGAGCAGTTCTTC | CASSLTSGLSSYNEQFF
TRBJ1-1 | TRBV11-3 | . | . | TGTGCCAGCAGCTTAGGTGGGGACGGAAACACTGAAGCTTTCTTT | CASSLGGDGNTEAFF
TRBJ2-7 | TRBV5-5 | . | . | TGTGCCAGCAGCTTGGCTCCAGGCCTTTCAGGTTACGAGCAGTACTTC | CASSLAPGLSGYEQYF
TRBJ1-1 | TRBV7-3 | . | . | TGTGCCAGCAGCTTAACTCGGGCAGGGGCTGGAACTGAAGCTTTCTTT | CASSLTRAGAGTEAFF
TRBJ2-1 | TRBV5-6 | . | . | TGTGCCAGCAGCTTATCGTCAGGAGGGGGCTCCTACAATGAGCAGTTCTTC | CASSLSSGGGSYNEQFF
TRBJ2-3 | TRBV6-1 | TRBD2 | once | TGTGCCAGCAGTGATGGACTAGCGGGGGGTGGGACAGATACGCAGTATTTT | CASSDGLAGGGTDTQYF
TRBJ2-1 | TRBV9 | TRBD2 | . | TGTGCCAGCAGCGTAGAAGGTAGCGGGATCTACAATGAGCAGTTCTTC | CASSVEGSGIYNEQFF
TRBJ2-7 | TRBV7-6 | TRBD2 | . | TGTGCCAGCAGCTCCGGGGGGAGCTCCTACGAGCAGTACTTC | CASSSGGSSYEQYF
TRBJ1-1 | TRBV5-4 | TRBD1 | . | TGTGCCAGCAGCTGGACAGGGAGGACTGAAGCTTTCTTT | CASSWTGRTEAFF
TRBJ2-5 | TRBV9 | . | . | TGTGCCAGCAGCGTAGCCTTGTCAGCAGAACAAGAGACCCAGTACTTC | CASSVALSAEQETQYF
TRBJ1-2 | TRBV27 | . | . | TGTGCCAGCATGGCTCGGGGAGGGACCAACTATGGCTACACCTTC | CASMARGGTNYGYTF
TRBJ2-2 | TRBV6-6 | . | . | TGTGCCAGCAGATCGACAGAACGAGCGAACACCGGGGAGCTGTTTTTT | CASRSTERANTGELFF
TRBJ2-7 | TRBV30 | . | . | TGTGCCTGGAGTGTAGCGGGCGAGCAGTACTTC | CAWSVAGEQYF
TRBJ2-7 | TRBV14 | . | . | TGTGCCAGCAGCCAAGGCTCCCCGAACTACGAGCAGTACTTC | CASSQGSPNYEQYF
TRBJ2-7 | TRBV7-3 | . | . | TGTGCCAGCAGCCCCTCGGCGGGACCCTACGAGCAGTACTTC | CASSPSAGPYEQYF
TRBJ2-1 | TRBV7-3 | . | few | TGTGCCAGCAGCTCCCGGGACACCGGGCCACATGAGCAGTTCTTC | CASSSRDTGPHEQFF
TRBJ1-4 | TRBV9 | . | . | TGTGCCAGCAGCGCTCCGGGACTCGGGTCTGAAAAACTGTTTTTT | CASSAPGLGSEKLFF
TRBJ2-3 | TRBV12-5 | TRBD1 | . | TGTGCTAGTGGTTTGAGGGGGACAGGGGGCGCTGGAGGTACGCAGTATTTT | CASGLRGTGGAGGTQYF
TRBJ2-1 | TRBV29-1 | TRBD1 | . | TGCAGCGTTGGGACAGGGGTTACGGCGAATGAGCAGTTCTTC | CSVGTGVTANEQFF
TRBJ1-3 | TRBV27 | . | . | TGTGCCAGCAGTTTATCAAGTAGTCCTGGAAACACCATATATTTT | CASSLSSSPGNTIYF
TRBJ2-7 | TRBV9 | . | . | TGTGCCAGCAGCGTAGCTACGGGGGCCGAGCAGTACTTC | CASSVATGAEQYF
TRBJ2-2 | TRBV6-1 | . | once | TGTGCCAGCAGTGAAGGGACCTACGGGCCTAACACCGGGGAGCTGTTTTTT | CASSEGTYGPNTGELFF
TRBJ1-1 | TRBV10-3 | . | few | TGTGCCATCAGTGAAGGGGCAGTGAACACTGAAGCTTTCTTT | CAISEGAVNTEAFF
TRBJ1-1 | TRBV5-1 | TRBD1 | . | TGCGCCAGCAGTTTTACAGGGGGCAGCGCCACTGAAGCTTTCTTT | CASSFTGGSATEAFF
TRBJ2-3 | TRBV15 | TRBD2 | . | TGTGCCACCAGCAGAGGGGTGGGGACTAGCGGGAGTTCCGAGACAGATACGCAGTATTTT | CATSRGVGTSGSSETDTQYF
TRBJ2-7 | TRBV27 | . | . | TGTGCCAGCAGTTTATCCTCTCCGGACACGGGGGATTACGAGCAGTACTTC | CASSLSSPDTGDYEQYF
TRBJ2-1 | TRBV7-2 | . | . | TGTGCCAGCAGCTTAATACGAGCCAATGAGCAGTTCTTC | CASSLIRANEQFF
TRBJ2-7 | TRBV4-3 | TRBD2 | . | TGCGCCAGCAGCCAAGATAGGACTAGCGAGCAGTACTTC | CASSQDRTSEQYF
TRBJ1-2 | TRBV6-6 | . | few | TGTGCCAGCATCGACGGGACTCCCCATGGCTACACCTTC | CASIDGTPHGYTF
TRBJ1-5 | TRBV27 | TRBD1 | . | TGTGCCAGCAGTAAGACGACAGGGAGAGATCAGCCCCAGCATTTT | CASSKTTGRDQPQHF
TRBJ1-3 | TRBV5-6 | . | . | TGTGCCAGCAGCACCGGGACTGGTGGAAACACCATATATTTT | CASSTGTGGNTIYF
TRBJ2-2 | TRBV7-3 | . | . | TGTGCCAGCAGCCCCCAGGCCACCGGGGAGCTGTTTTTT | CASSPQATGELFF
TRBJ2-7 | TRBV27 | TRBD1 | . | TGTGCCAGCAGTTTAGATAGACAGGGCTACGAGCAGTACTTC | CASSLDRQGYEQYF
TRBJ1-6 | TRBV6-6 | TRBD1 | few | TGTGCCAGCAGCCCGGGGACAGTCAATTCACCCCTCCACTTT | CASSPGTVNSPLHF